The entry below describes one TCR beta chain. Antigen unknown. The sample belongs to a study of T cell repertoires in ileal Crohn's disease. Broader study findings: Sorted CD8 T cells held more high-frequency clones than CD4. Endoscopy was done a median about 6.6 months after surgery.

TCRdb's copy holds only in-frame clones and misses some; the assay was immunoSEQ multiplex PCR. The sample comprises approximately 13,000 clones, over 60% of which are singletons, and approximately 8.6% rests with the top ten. The CDR3 loop spans 12 amino acids. Germline loops: CDR1 MNHNS, CDR2 SASEGT. V lost 6 bases and J lost 7; bases outside the gene matches: 5. The time point is: neoterminal ileum biopsy at postoperative endoscopy, about 6 months after surgery. This TCR came from an adult with Crohn's disease. This chain connects TRBV6-1 to TRBJ1-1, with 7 bases lining up with TRBD1. The sample consisted of ileal tissue. CDR3 residues: CASSLGQVEAFF. CDR3 nucleotide sequence: TGTGCCAGCAGCCTCGGACAGGTTGAAGCTTTCTTT.